This TCR beta chain was recorded in a study of OX40 agonist ivuxolimab in advanced cancers. Study-level information: An agonistic human IgG2 monoclonal antibody against OX40 (CD134) was given. Three individuals attained partial responses, comprising one hepatocellular carcinoma case and two cutaneous melanoma cases. Therapy given before enrollment (anti-PD-1, anti-PD-L1 or anti-CTLA-4) was allowed, and 40% to 45% had some.

V was trimmed by 5 bases and J by 8 bases, leaving 12 bases between them. The germline V gene encodes CDR1 SEHNR and CDR2 FQNEAQ (reference sequence). This CDR3 contains 12 residues. Autoimmune disease history or systemic immunosuppression disqualified patients. Clones were read by immunoSEQ multiplex PCR, and TCRdb kept only the in-frame ones, dropping some. The sample contains about 50,000 clones, roughly 90% of which appear only once. The chain combines TRBV7-9 with TRBJ1-2; D uncertain. The clonotype comes from an adult with an advanced solid tumor such as melanoma, head and neck, liver or kidney cancer. The starting material was CD4+ or CD8+ T cells sorted from blood, obtained in a trial of the OX40 agonist ivuxolimab. The CDR3 here is CASSGLGLGYTF. As DNA, the CDR3 is TGTGCCAGCAGCGGCCTAGGGTTAGGCTACACCTTC.